A selection of T cell receptor beta chains follows, all from one sample in a study of a mutant IDH1 vaccine in newly diagnosed glioma. The data were produced by immunoSEQ multiplex PCR, yet TCRdb's version contains in-frame clones alone and is incomplete. This sample has 90,000 to 95,000 clones, with roughly four fifths found just once. The material was PBMCs, obtained from a glioma patient treated with radiotherapy, temozolomide or both. These receptors were collected from a woman between 50 and 59 years old with glioma. Each CDR3 is given without its conserved first and last residue.

length: 14
J: TRBJ1-3
V: TRBV5-1
CDR3: ASSLDRGSTGNTIY

length: 11
J: TRBJ2-7
V: TRBV27
CDR3: ASSTGGRYEQY

length: 14
J: TRBJ1-2
V: TRBV4-3
CDR3: ASSQDRSGGSYGYT

length: 14
J: TRBJ1-1
V: TRBV6-4
CDR3: ASSQGGLVRNTEAF

length: 9
J: TRBJ2-7
V: TRBV7-9
CDR3: ASSFEAEQY

length: 13
J: TRBJ1-2
V: TRBV15
CDR3: ATSSQSRLMEGYT

length: 14
J: TRBJ2-5
V: TRBV18
CDR3: ASSPNSGGAGETQY

length: 11
J: TRBJ1-1
V: TRBV7-2
CDR3: ASSPQGDTEAF

length: 13
J: TRBJ2-7
V: TRBV5-8
CDR3: ASSWGGDFSYEQY

length: 10
J: TRBJ1-3
V: TRBV2
CDR3: ASASSGNTIY

length: 11
J: TRBJ1-1
V: TRBV28
CDR3: ASSSSTDSEAF

length: 10
J: TRBJ1-6
V: TRBV10-3
CDR3: ATSEANSPLH

length: 12
J: TRBJ1-1
V: TRBV9
CDR3: ASSVDSGITEAF

length: 16
J: TRBJ2-7
V: TRBV4-1
CDR3: ASSPGTSGGRLSYEQY

length: 11
J: TRBJ1-1
V: TRBV6-5
CDR3: ASRRKVNTEAF

length: 13
J: TRBJ2-5
V: TRBV5-1
CDR3: ASSLELAGVETQY

length: 14
J: TRBJ2-7
V: TRBV4-1
CDR3: ASSQRGTEISYEQY

length: 9
J: TRBJ1-1
V: TRBV29-1
CDR3: SVVRGTEAF

length: 14
J: TRBJ1-1
V: TRBV6-5
CDR3: ASSYSGTGSYTEAF

length: 11
J: TRBJ1-5
V: TRBV30
CDR3: AWGVDSNQPQH

length: 10
J: TRBJ2-3
V: TRBV12-5
CDR3: ASGTHTDTQY

length: 13
J: TRBJ1-6
V: TRBV19
CDR3: ASSYSTGVNSPLH